This entry lists 24 T cell receptor beta chains sequenced from one sample in a study of Graves' ophthalmopathy and Graves' hyperthyroidism. Scientists amplified the TCR beta CDR3 regions from RNA transcripts. The first round was an RT-PCR with HTBI primers, and the second round was a multiplex PCR. MiXCR was run by TCRdb on the multiplex PCR reads, yielding one entry per CDR3 protein. The sample carries about 400,000 distinct CDR3 sequences, roughly 18% recorded once. Sequences were obtained from peripheral blood. These receptor sequences come from a woman aged 18-29 years with Graves' ophthalmopathy.

This clonotype was recorded at least ten times. The V and J genes are TRBV19 and TRBJ1-5, with TRBD1 as a possible D gene (5 bases). V lost 4 bases to trimming and J lost 5 bases, with 9 bases between them. Looked up from germline, CDR1 is LNHDA and CDR2 is SQIVND (reference sequence). The CDR3 is 13 residues long. Written as DNA, the CDR3 is TGTGCCAGTAGTAGACAGTGGGATCAGCCCCAGCATTTT. As protein: CASSRQWDQPQHF.

This clonotype has a count of ten or more. The chain uses TRBV11-2 and TRBJ1-1, with unresolved D. The CDR3 consists of 14 residues. Germline V lookup: CDR1 SGHAT, CDR2 FQNNGV. Trimming took off 2 bases at V and 0 bases at J, with 7 bases between the two ends. The CDR3 spells CASSLNRMNTEAFF. As DNA, the CDR3 is TGTGCCAGCAGCTTAAACCGGATGAACACTGAAGCTTTCTTT.

This clonotype was counted ten times or more. The V call is TRBV7-2, the J call TRBJ2-2; 8 nucleotides match TRBD1. The germline gives CDR1 SGHTA, CDR2 FQGNSA. Unmatched junction bases numbered 3, after V lost 5 bases and J lost 4 bases. The CDR3 has 14 amino acids. CDR3 in DNA: TGTGCCAGCAGCCGGACAGGGTCCACCGGGGAGCTGTTTTTT. Translated, it gives CASSRTGSTGELFF. The entire variable domain, with the rest obtained from reference TRBV7-2 and TRBJ2-2, is as follows: GAGVSQSPSNKVTEKGKDVELRCDPISGHTALYWYRQSLGQGLEFLIYFQGNSAPDKSGLPSDRFSAERTGGSVSTLTIQRTQQEDSAVYLCASSRTGSTGELFFGEGSRLTVL.

This clonotype was detected many times. The rearrangement links TRBV6-2 or TRBV6-3 to TRBJ2-7, with a possible D match to TRBD2 (6 bases). The V end was cut by 6 bases, the J end by 2 bases, with 17 bases between. Germline V lookup: CDR1 MNHEY, CDR2 SVGEGT. The CDR3 sequence is 15 residues long. This CDR3 reads CASSRPGSATYEQYF. The CDR3 DNA follows: TGTGCCAGCAGCCGCCCCGGGAGTGCGACCTACGAGCAGTACTTC.

This clonotype was recorded many times. The CDR3 spells CAWSDRQETQYF. In DNA form, the CDR3 reads TGTGCCTGGAGTGACCGCCAAGAGACCCAGTACTTC. This chain uses TRBV30 with TRBJ2-5; D gene unclear. Germline assignment: CDR1 GTSNPN and CDR2 SVGIG (reference sequence). The V and J ends lost 1 base and 1 base respectively, with 4 bases between them. CDR3 size: 12 residues.

Many counts were recorded for this clonotype. V is TRBV2 and J is TRBJ2-7, with TRBD2 matching 9 bases. The junction had 6 bases not matched to a gene; V was cut back by 6 bases and J by 0 bases. The CDR3 length is 15 residues. Looked up from germline, CDR1 is SNHLY and CDR2 is FYNNEI. This CDR3 reads CASRGRSGSSYEQYF. The CDR3 DNA is TGTGCCAGCAGGGGACGTAGCGGGAGCTCCTACGAGCAGTACTTC.

This clonotype was counted many times. This chain links TRBV30 with TRBJ1-1; D gene unclear. V was clipped by 5 bases and J by 3 bases, with 10 bases between them. CDR3 size: 12 residues. Looked up from germline, CDR1 is GTSNPN and CDR2 is SVGIG (reference sequence). The CDR3 is CAWGLIYTEAFF. The CDR3 DNA follows: TGTGCCTGGGGGTTGATCTACACTGAAGCTTTCTTT.

The sample holds many counts of this clonotype. The V call is TRBV9, the J call TRBJ1-5; D gene unclear. This CDR3 region has 13 residues. Germline loops: CDR1 SGDLS, CDR2 YYNGEE. The V end was cut by 1 base, the J end by 0 bases, with 2 bases between. CDR3 sequence reads: CASSVSSNQPQHF. CDR3 in DNA: TGTGCCAGCAGCGTAAGTAGCAATCAGCCCCAGCATTTT.

This clonotype has at least ten counts. The chain recombines TRBV6-1 with TRBJ2-7; D is possibly TRBD1 (5 bases). V lost 6 bases to trimming and J lost 1 base, with 13 bases between them. Per the germline V gene, CDR1 is MNHNS and CDR2 is SASEGT. This CDR3 has 14 amino acids. The CDR3 loop is CASRRSTGSYEQYF. In nucleotides, the CDR3 is TGTGCCAGCAGGAGAAGTACAGGTTCCTACGAGCAGTACTTC.

This clonotype was detected many times. This sequence joins TRBV6-5 and TRBJ1-1, with D tentatively TRBD1 (6 bases). The CDR3 extends over 15 amino acids. CDR1 MNHEY and CDR2 SVGAGI come from the germline V gene. V shed 9 bases and J shed 4 bases, with 21 bases lying between them. The CDR3 loop is CASKNPSHRATEAFF. Written as DNA, the CDR3 is TGTGCCAGTAAAAACCCTTCCCACAGGGCCACTGAAGCTTTCTTT.

This chain uses TRBV6-1 with TRBJ2-1; D is unresolved. CDR3 size: 12 residues. The V and J ends lost 6 bases and 4 bases respectively, with 7 bases between them. From germline, CDR1 is MNHNS and CDR2 SASEGT. The DNA for the CDR3 is TGTGCCAGCAGAGAGACTTACAATGAGCAGTTCTTC. This codes for CASRETYNEQFF.

Ten or more counts support this clonotype. V and J are TRBV19 and TRBJ1-5, with TRBD1 as a possible D gene (6 bases). The CDR3 contains 14 residues. V gave up 10 bases and J gave up 0 bases, with 13 bases separating them. Germline V gene sequence: CDR1 LNHDA, CDR2 SQIVND (reference sequence). CDR3 protein: CATKGDFSNQPQHF. The CDR3 nucleotides are TGTGCCACCAAGGGGGATTTTAGCAATCAGCCCCAGCATTTT.

This clonotype occurred a few times. The V gene is TRBV11-2, the J gene TRBJ1-3; possibly TRBD1 for D (6 bases). The germline gives CDR1 SGHAT, CDR2 FQNNGV. This CDR3 has 17 residues. Trimming pared 3 bases from V and 1 base from J, leaving 16 bases between. The CDR3 here is CASSFKGGALSGNTIYF. The CDR3 DNA is TGTGCCAGCAGCTTTAAAGGGGGGGCCCTTTCTGGAAACACCATATATTTT.

This clonotype was observed at least ten times. The chain employs TRBV6-5 and TRBJ2-5; D perhaps matches TRBD2 (5 bases). Germline CDR1 reads MNHEY; CDR2 reads SVGAGI. This CDR3 contains 14 residues. The V gene lost 4 bases and the J gene lost 5 bases, with 14 bases spanning the gap. The CDR3 sequence: CASSWEIAEETQYF. CDR3 nucleotides: TGTGCCAGCAGTTGGGAGATCGCGGAGGAGACCCAGTACTTC.

This clonotype was recorded at least ten times. The chain carries TRBV20-1 and TRBJ2-7; 9 positions match TRBD1. There are 14 residues in the CDR3. The trim removed 4 bases at V and 3 bases at J, leaving 7 bases unmatched. The germline gives CDR1 DFQATT, CDR2 SNEGSKA (reference sequence). The CDR3 loop is CSATTGGAFYEQYF. In DNA, the CDR3 is TGCAGTGCTACTACAGGGGGCGCGTTCTACGAGCAGTACTTC.

This clonotype was recorded at least ten times. The rearrangement joins TRBV4-1 to TRBJ1-3; 12 bases agree with TRBD1. Germline values: CDR1 MGHRA, CDR2 YSYEKL. This CDR3 has 20 residues. Trimming at V came to 1 base and at J to 0 bases, leaving 10 bases not matched to a gene. CDR3 nucleotide sequence: TGCGCCAGCAGCCAAGCCGGGACAGGGGGCGGCTTTCACTCTGGAAACACCATATATTTT. Translating it yields CASSQAGTGGGFHSGNTIYF.

This clonotype was detected many times. The gene calls are TRBV20-1 and TRBJ2-7; 7 nucleotides match TRBD2. V dropped 7 bases and J dropped 7; count of bases not matched to a gene: 7. The CDR3 loop spans 11 amino acids. From germline, CDR1 is DFQATT and CDR2 SNEGSKA (reference sequence). The CDR3 nucleotides read TGCAGTGGCCGGGGGGTGGGTGAGCAGTACTTC. Amino acid sequence: CSGRGVGEQYF.

In its sample, this clonotype was seen many times. This sequence joins TRBV12-3 or TRBV12-4 and TRBJ1-1; tentative D call: TRBD1 (5 bases). The CDR3 has 15 amino acids. V gave up 5 bases and J gave up 9 bases, with 22 bases separating them. CDR3 amino acids: CASSRRGSSGSKAFF. As DNA, the CDR3 is TGTGCCAGCAGTCGCCGGGGCTCATCCGGATCCAAAGCTTTCTTT.

The chain has TRBV6-2 or TRBV6-3 and TRBJ2-5; 7 positions agree with TRBD2. V lost 2 bases and J lost 2; bases outside the gene matches: 5. Per the germline V gene, CDR1 is MNHEY and CDR2 is SVGEGT. CDR3 length: 15 amino acids. CDR3 sequence reads: CASSYASGYQETQYF. The CDR3, as DNA: TGTGCCAGCAGTTACGCTAGCGGATATCAAGAGACCCAGTACTTC.

This clonotype was seen a handful of times. The germline gene is not matched at one end of the junction; a read error may be the cause. V is TRBV28 and J is TRBJ2-2, with D possibly matching TRBD2 (5 bases). The CDR3 has 13 amino acids. Germline V CDR1 and CDR2: MDHEN, SYDVKM. This chain's CDR3 is CASSRGNPGEPFF. As DNA, the CDR3 is TGTGCCAGCAGTCGGGGAAATCCCGGGGAGCCGTTTTTT.

This clonotype was found many times. The DNA of the CDR3 is TGTGCCAGCACCCAGACCAGGGGGCGGACTGAAGCTTTCTTT. Translating gives CASTQTRGRTEAFF. This chain connects TRBV6-5 to TRBJ1-1, with 8 bases fitting TRBD1. The ends lost 7 bases at V and 5 bases at J; junction bases unmatched: 9. The CDR3 covers 14 residues. The germline CDR1 and CDR2 sequences are MNHEY and SVGAGI.

This clonotype occurred many times. CDR3 amino acids: CASRGDRLYEQYF. The CDR3 nucleotides are TGTGCCAGCAGGGGGGACAGATTATACGAGCAGTACTTC. The chain couples TRBV6-1 to TRBJ2-7; 7 bases map to TRBD1. The CDR3 covers 13 residues. Germline CDR1 MNHNS, CDR2 SASEGT. J lost 4 bases, V lost 6 bases, and 6 bases had no gene match.

This clonotype was counted many times. The chain couples TRBV6-1 to TRBJ2-7, with D tentatively TRBD1 (5 bases). This CDR3 region has 14 residues. V was clipped by 4 bases and J by 1 base, with 11 bases between them. Germline CDR1 MNHNS, CDR2 SASEGT. CDR3 protein: CASSGPRVSYEQYF. Written as DNA, the CDR3 is TGTGCCAGCAGTGGACCCAGGGTGTCCTACGAGCAGTACTTC.

This clonotype is a singleton in its sample. The CDR3 sequence: CASSHRGGTQPQHF. For the CDR3, the DNA is TGTGCCAGCAGCCATAGAGGAGGGACTCAGCCCCAGCATTTT. The chain employs TRBV28 and TRBJ1-5; D possibly corresponds to TRBD1 (5 bases). The CDR3 is 14 residues long. Germline assignment: CDR1 MDHEN and CDR2 SYDVKM. Deletions cut 6 bases from V and 6 bases from J, with 15 bases between.